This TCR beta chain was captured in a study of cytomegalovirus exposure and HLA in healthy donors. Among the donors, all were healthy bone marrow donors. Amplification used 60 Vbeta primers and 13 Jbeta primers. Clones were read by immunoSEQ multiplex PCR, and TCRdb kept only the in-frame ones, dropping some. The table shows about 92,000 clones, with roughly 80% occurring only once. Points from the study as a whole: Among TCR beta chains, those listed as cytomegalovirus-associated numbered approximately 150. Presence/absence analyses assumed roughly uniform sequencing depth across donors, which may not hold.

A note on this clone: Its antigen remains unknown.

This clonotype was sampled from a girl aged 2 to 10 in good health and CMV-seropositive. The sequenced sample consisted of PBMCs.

CDR3 protein: CASSLSWTEKEETQYF. In nucleotides, the CDR3 is TGTGCCAGCAGTTTATCCTGGACAGAGAAAGAAGAGACCCAGTACTTC. The chain links TRBV27 to TRBJ2-5; D may be TRBD1 (6 bases). V was shortened by 0 bases and J by 3 bases, with 14 bases between the two germline ends. The CDR3 sequence is 16 residues long. In germline, CDR1 is MNHEY, CDR2 SMNVEV (reference sequence).